The present T cell receptor beta chain was sequenced within a study of blood T cells in healthy people across ages. Trimming shortened V by 5 bases and J by 10 bases, and 14 bases separated the two germline ends. The germline gives CDR1 SQVTM, CDR2 ANQGSEA. This CDR3 contains 11 residues. As for this clonotype: Its specificity is unknown.

Points from the study as a whole: The diversity estimates, figures obtained from one million T cells, were considered underestimates.

For the second PCR, which ran for about 7 to 11 cycles, a sample-barcoded 5' primer and a J-beta primer mix were used. TCRdb re-called the 5' RACE reads through MiXCR, storing one row per CDR3 protein. The table records hundreds of thousands of distinct CDR3 sequences, around 42% of them present only once. This sequence joins TRBV29-1 and TRBJ2-5; possibly TRBD2 for D (7 bases). The sample consisted of blood. This clonotype was obtained from a man in his 60s in good health. DNA of the CDR3: TGCAGCGTTAGGGGGGGGTCGGGCCAGTACTTC. This codes for CSVRGGSGQYF.